Listed below are T cell receptor beta chains from one sample, sequenced in a study of T-cell reconstitution after alpha-beta-depleted transplantation in children. TCRdb passed the PCR reads through MiXCR, listing each CDR3 protein once. The sample records 450,000 to 500,000 distinct CDR3 sequences, under 15% being singletons. The source was PBMCs from the stem cell graft donor, collected from the stem cell graft. Every receptor here comes from a human donor who donated a stem cell graft to a child with combined immunodeficiency. Both conserved end residues are part of each CDR3. The order of the fields is clone size, J gene, V gene, D gene, CDR3 protein, CDR3 DNA. The D gene is left open where the match is weak. Not all rows give a size; the values are once, few, many and, for expanded clones, a class.

NA	TRBJ1-1	TRBV11-2	NA	CASSLDGLGNTEAFF	TGTGCCAGCAGCTTAGACGGACTGGGGAACACTGAAGCTTTCTTT
few	TRBJ2-1	TRBV24-1	TRBD2	CATSVHWSGGSSSYNEQFF	TGTGCCACCAGCGTTCACTGGAGCGGGGGGTCGAGCTCCTACAATGAGCAGTTCTTC
many	TRBJ2-7	TRBV7-9	NA	CASSSNGVKGHTYEQYF	TGTGCCAGCAGCTCCAACGGTGTCAAAGGGCACACCTACGAGCAGTACTTC
many	TRBJ2-5	TRBV7-7	NA	CASSPGSLQETQYF	TGTGCTAGCAGCCCAGGGAGCCTCCAAGAGACCCAGTACTTC
many	TRBJ2-3	TRBV5-1	TRBD2	CASRGLGGTDTQYF	TGCGCCAGCAGGGGACTAGGAGGCACAGATACGCAGTATTTT
NA	TRBJ1-1	TRBV5-4	NA	CASSLEVMNTEAFF	TGTGCCAGCAGCTTGGAGGTTATGAACACTGAAGCTTTCTTT
few	TRBJ2-3	TRBV19	NA	CASRDWKTDTQYF	TGTGCCAGCCGGGACTGGAAGACAGATACGCAGTATTTT
NA	TRBJ2-5	TRBV5-1	NA	CASSLRQRETQYF	TGCGCCAGCAGCTTACGCCAGCGGGAGACCCAGTACTTC
NA	TRBJ1-2	TRBV25-1	TRBD1	CASSEYYAQGAFGYTF	TGTGCCAGCAGTGAATATTACGCACAGGGGGCATTTGGCTACACCTTC
NA	TRBJ2-5	TRBV12-3/TRBV12-4	NA	CASSLNLVRETQYF	TGTGCCAGCAGTTTAAATCTGGTACGGGAGACCCAGTACTTC
few	TRBJ2-1	TRBV13	TRBD2	CASSSRLAGGPSAYNEQFF	TGTGCCAGCAGCTCGAGACTAGCGGGAGGTCCATCGGCCTACAATGAGCAGTTCTTC
NA	TRBJ2-3	TRBV20-1	NA	CSAKGEDTQYF	TGCAGTGCTAAAGGGGAAGATACGCAGTATTTT
once	TRBJ1-2	TRBV9	NA	CASSVVGDYGYTF	TGTGCCAGCAGCGTAGTAGGCGACTATGGCTACACCTTC
NA	TRBJ1-1	TRBV7-3	NA	CASSRGVGGEAFF	TGTGCCAGCAGCCGAGGGGTGGGTGGGGAAGCTTTCTTT
few	TRBJ2-5	TRBV9	NA	CASSATLRDTRSQYF	TGTGCCAGCAGCGCAACCTTACGGGACACTAGATCTCAGTACTTC
few	TRBJ2-7	TRBV7-9	TRBD1	CASSLRGLHEQYF	TGTGCCAGCAGCCTGAGGGGGCTCCACGAGCAGTACTTC
many	TRBJ2-7	TRBV28	NA	CASSLRQATYEQYF	TGTGCCAGCAGTTTAAGGCAGGCGACCTACGAGCAGTACTTC
NA	TRBJ2-1	TRBV20-1	NA	CSPKPLGGEQFF	TGCAGTCCAAAACCCCTGGGGGGTGAGCAGTTCTTC
NA	TRBJ2-3	TRBV7-2	NA	CASSLARAGGTDTQYF	TGTGCCAGCAGCTTAGCGCGGGCAGGGGGCACAGATACGCAGTATTTT
many	TRBJ2-7	TRBV20-1	NA	CSARGDSSYEQYF	TGCAGTGCTAGAGGGGATAGCTCCTACGAGCAGTACTTC
few	TRBJ2-7	TRBV6-1	NA	CASGKEGRWSYEQYF	TGTGCCAGCGGCAAAGAGGGGCGGTGGTCCTACGAGCAGTACTTC
few	TRBJ2-4	TRBV20-1	NA	CSAGTRDSKNIQYF	TGCAGTGCTGGGACGAGAGATTCCAAAAACATTCAGTACTTC
few	TRBJ2-7	TRBV20-1	NA	CSAREALYYEQYF	TGCAGTGCTAGAGAGGCCTTGTACTACGAGCAGTACTTC
NA	TRBJ1-5	TRBV12-3/TRBV12-4	NA	CASSDWKYSNQPQHF	TGTGCCAGCAGTGACTGGAAATATAGCAATCAGCCCCAGCATTTT
few	TRBJ2-2	TRBV9	TRBD2	CASSGWGGLRNTGELFF	TGTGCCAGCAGCGGGTGGGGGGGACTAAGGAACACCGGGGAGCTGTTTTTT
NA	TRBJ2-1	TRBV19	TRBD1	CASSIFRLRDSDYNEQFF	TGTGCCAGTAGTATTTTCCGGCTCCGGGACAGCGATTACAATGAGCAGTTCTTC
few	TRBJ2-1	TRBV15	NA	CATSRFLSLYNEQFF	TGTGCCACCAGCCGTTTCCTAAGTCTCTACAATGAGCAGTTCTTC
many	TRBJ1-1	TRBV29-1	TRBD1	CSAGQGDTEAFF	TGCAGCGCTGGACAGGGCGACACTGAAGCTTTCTTT
few	TRBJ2-7	TRBV2	TRBD1	CASSALTGGSEQYF	TGTGCCAGCAGTGCCTTGACAGGGGGGAGCGAGCAGTACTTC
few	TRBJ1-1	TRBV7-3	NA	CASSLRQGVGTEAFF	TGTGCCAGCAGCTTAAGGCAGGGAGTTGGCACTGAAGCTTTCTTT
few	TRBJ1-2	TRBV18	NA	CASSQRGHRDGYTF	TGTGCCAGCTCCCAACGGGGGCATCGGGATGGCTACACCTTC
NA	TRBJ2-7	TRBV12-3/TRBV12-4	NA	CASTPERASYEQYF	TGTGCCAGCACCCCCGAGCGGGCCTCCTACGAGCAGTACTTC
few	TRBJ2-7	TRBV29-1	TRBD2	CSVEGGRAREQYF	TGCAGCGTTGAGGGCGGGAGGGCTCGCGAGCAGTACTTC
many	TRBJ1-3	TRBV3-1	TRBD1	CASSQGTGSGNTIYF	TGTGCCAGCAGCCAAGGGACAGGGTCTGGAAACACCATATATTTT
few	TRBJ2-7	TRBV6-5	NA	CASSLSPWDNEQYF	TGTGCCAGCAGCCTTAGCCCATGGGACAACGAGCAGTACTTC
once	TRBJ2-1	TRBV9	TRBD2	CASSAGLAGGYEQFF	TGTGCCAGCAGCGCTGGACTAGCGGGAGGTTATGAGCAGTTCTTC
many	TRBJ2-1	TRBV10-3	NA	CAISVGRNNEQFF	TGTGCCATCAGTGTGGGACGTAACAATGAGCAGTTCTTC
few	TRBJ2-1	TRBV12-3/TRBV12-4	TRBD2	CASSASWLAGKSSYNEQFF	TGTGCCAGCAGTGCAAGTTGGCTAGCGGGGAAAAGCTCCTACAATGAGCAGTTCTTC
few	TRBJ2-1	TRBV14	TRBD1	CASSQDKRGRWINEQFF	TGTGCCAGCAGCCAAGATAAGAGGGGGCGGTGGATCAATGAGCAGTTCTTC
NA	TRBJ2-5	TRBV4-1	TRBD2	CASSQEPSGGLQETQYF	TGCGCCAGCAGCCAGGAACCTAGCGGGGGGTTACAAGAGACCCAGTACTTC
many	TRBJ1-4	TRBV7-9	NA	CASSSGPNEKLFF	TGTGCCAGCAGCTCAGGGCCTAATGAAAAACTGTTTTTT
NA	TRBJ2-7	TRBV9	TRBD2	CASSGGPTSGTFEQYF	TGTGCCAGCAGCGGGGGGCCGACTAGCGGGACCTTCGAGCAGTACTTC
many	TRBJ1-4	TRBV7-2	TRBD1	CASKAGQHNEKLFF	TGTGCCAGCAAGGCGGGACAGCATAATGAAAAACTGTTTTTT
many	TRBJ2-2	TRBV20-1	TRBD2	CSVAGGRNGELFF	TGCAGTGTGGCGGGGGGGCGGAACGGGGAGCTGTTTTTT
few	TRBJ2-2	TRBV7-8	NA	CASSLETVPNTGELFF	TGTGCCAGCAGCTTGGAGACAGTGCCAAACACCGGGGAGCTGTTTTTT
few	TRBJ2-7	TRBV6-1	TRBD1	CASKLGTGTYEQYF	TGTGCCAGCAAGCTCGGGACAGGGACCTACGAGCAGTACTTC
few	TRBJ2-1	TRBV20-1	TRBD1	CSASARGGQGRNEQFF	TGCAGTGCCTCCGCTAGGGGGGGACAGGGACGCAATGAGCAGTTCTTC
NA	TRBJ2-3	TRBV27	NA	CASSSRAGLSTDTQYF	TGTGCCAGCAGTTCGAGGGCAGGGTTGAGCACAGATACGCAGTATTTT
few	TRBJ1-1	TRBV12-3/TRBV12-4	NA	CASSLAAVLNTEAFF	TGTGCCAGCAGTTTAGCGGCGGTTTTGAACACTGAAGCTTTCTTT